This T cell receptor beta chain was obtained from a study of early T cells in non-severe SARS-CoV-2 infection. About the study: Sequencing of bulk RNA from unsorted whole blood was done, without chain pairing. Study-wide results and caveats: Using VDJdb, the matching emphasized anti-spike CD8 responses while missing private and CD4 specificities.

Researchers attached unique molecular identifiers to individual cDNA molecules. Via MiXCR, TCRdb re-called the 5' RACE reads, giving one row per CDR3 protein. The data hold tens of thousands of distinct CDR3 sequences, with roughly 5.9% observed a single time. Trimming removed 2 bases from V and 1 base from J, with 9 bases in between. The CDR3 totals 15 residues. Germline values: CDR1 KGHSH, CDR2 LQKENI. This clonotype was detected a few times. Its antigen is not known. V gene TRBV18 combines with J gene TRBJ2-1; no definite D call. The sequencing sample was made of whole blood. This TCR was sampled from an adult who was a healthcare worker with PCR-confirmed SARS-CoV-2 infection or an uninfected control (not recorded which). The CDR3 here is CASSPFSGSYNEQFF. DNA of the CDR3: TGTGCCAGCTCACCATTTTCCGGGTCCTACAATGAGCAGTTCTTC.